The next 18 T cell receptor beta chains were all read from a single sample in a study of blood T cell repertoires in COVID-19. Assay used: immunoSEQ multiplex PCR; TCRdb lists only in-frame clones, some missing. The sample lists 26,000 or so clones, 87% seen once, with about a sixth in the top ten. The sample was peripheral blood. Receptor source: a human donor in a cohort sampled during active COVID-19.

The rearrangement joins TRBV7-2 to TRBJ1-5; a weak D match, TRBD1 (5 bases). With 5 bases removed from V and 3 bases from J, the gap between germline ends came to 11 bases. The CDR3 loop spans 14 amino acids. Looked up from germline, CDR1 is SGHTA and CDR2 is FQGNSA. The chain's CDR3 is CASSPGLDNQPQHF. CDR3 coding DNA: TGTGCCAGCAGCCCAGGGTTGGACAATCAGCCCCAGCATTTT.

V and J are TRBV19 and TRBJ1-1, with D possibly matching TRBD1 (6 bases). The CDR3 length is 14 residues. V lost 7 bases to trimming and J lost 2 bases, with 14 bases between them. The germline gives CDR1 LNHDA, CDR2 SQIVND (reference sequence). CDR3 sequence: CASTHRAVNTEAFF. Here the CDR3 DNA reads TGTGCCAGTACTCACAGGGCAGTCAACACTGAAGCTTTCTTT.

The chain couples TRBV29-1 to TRBJ1-3; TRBD1 is a possible D gene (5 bases). Germline-derived CDR1 and CDR2 are SQVTM and ANQGSEA. V lost 2 bases and J lost 2, with 13 bases in between. CDR3 length: 15 residues. The CDR3 coding sequence is TGCAGCGTTGAAAGGGGCAGTGGCACTGGAAACACCATATATTTT. It translates to CSVERGSGTGNTIYF.

This chain uses TRBV28 with TRBJ2-2; TRBD2 matches at 7 bases. This CDR3 is 14 amino acids long. Per germline, CDR1 MDHEN and CDR2 SYDVKM. The V and J ends lost 7 bases and 4 bases, in that order; junction bases with no gene match: 6. Here the CDR3 DNA reads TGTGCCAGCATTGGCGGGAGAGGCACCGGGGAGCTGTTTTTT. This sequence encodes CASIGGRGTGELFF.

The gene calls are TRBV6-5 and TRBJ2-3, with TRBD1 as a possible D gene (5 bases). This CDR3 has 13 amino acids. Germline V gene data show CDR1 as MNHEY and CDR2 as SVGAGI. The ends were cut back, 8 bases at V and 4 bases at J, with 13 bases in the middle. CDR3 DNA: TGTGCCAGCCGCAGGGTTGTTTCAGATACGCAGTATTTT. The encoded protein is CASRRVVSDTQYF.

The rearrangement joins TRBV9 to TRBJ1-1; D is perhaps TRBD1 (5 bases). This CDR3 has 13 residues. CDR1 is SGDLS, CDR2 YYNGEE, per germline. Trimming left V 1 base short and J 6 bases short, with 10 bases between. Here the CDR3 reads CASSVSGEAEAFF. As DNA, the CDR3 is TGTGCCAGCAGCGTATCGGGGGAAGCTGAAGCTTTCTTT.

The genes are TRBV24-1 and TRBJ2-3, with 11 bases lining up with TRBD2. The CDR3 is 17 residues long. CDR1 and CDR2 from the germline V gene are KGHDR and SFDVKD. Trimming cost V 4 bases and J 0 bases; bases outside gene matches: 5. CDR3: CATSDRTSGPSTDTQYF. The CDR3 DNA is TGTGCCACCAGTGACAGGACTAGCGGGCCCAGCACAGATACGCAGTATTTT.

This sequence joins TRBV5-4 and TRBJ2-3; 9 nucleotides match TRBD1. J lost 1 base, V lost 4 bases, and 4 bases had no gene match. Germline-derived CDR1 and CDR2 are SGHNT and YYREEE (reference sequence). CDR3 length equals 15 residues. The CDR3 nucleotides are TGTGCCAGCAGCGCCCGGACAGGGGGCACAGATACGCAGTATTTT. Translated: CASSARTGGTDTQYF.

This sequence joins TRBV2 and TRBJ1-3, with 9 positions matching TRBD1. Germline V gene lookup returns CDR1 SNHLY and CDR2 FYNNEI. Trimming removed 6 bases from V and 3 bases from J; junction bases left unmatched: 12. The CDR3 is made up of 17 amino acids. The CDR3 spells CASRLSGQGKGGNTIYF. Here the CDR3 DNA reads TGTGCCAGCAGGCTATCGGGACAGGGAAAAGGTGGAAACACCATATATTTT.

The chain joins TRBV2 to TRBJ1-1; possible D gene TRBD1, 6 bases. Germline CDR1 is SNHLY and CDR2 is FYNNEI. CDR3 length: 13 amino acids. The ends were cut back, 2 bases at V and 8 bases at J, with 12 bases in the middle. The CDR3 DNA sequence: TGTGCCAGCAGTGAACAGGGGCAACTCGAAGCTTTCTTT. This translates into CASSEQGQLEAFF.

The chain recombines TRBV15 with TRBJ2-7, with 7 bases identical to TRBD2. Germline assignment: CDR1 LNHNV and CDR2 YYDKDF (reference sequence). This CDR3 region has 16 residues. V gave up 5 bases and J gave up 4 bases; unmatched junction bases: 14. CDR3 amino acids: CATSPREALGGYEQYF. The CDR3 bases are TGTGCCACCAGCCCTCGGGAGGCCCTTGGCGGTTACGAGCAGTACTTC.

The rearrangement joins TRBV14 to TRBJ1-6, with TRBD1 identical over 9 bases. Germline lookup yields CDR1 SGHDN and CDR2 FVKESK. The J segment lost 10 bases and the V segment lost 0 bases, leaving 4 bases of the junction unmatched. The CDR3 totals 15 residues. The CDR3: CASSQDRQGVSPLHF. The DNA for the CDR3 is TGTGCCAGCAGCCAAGATCGACAGGGGGTCTCACCCCTCCACTTT.

This sequence joins TRBV19 and TRBJ2-2; TRBD1 matches 7 bases. The V gene's germline CDR1 is LNHDA and CDR2 SQIVND (reference sequence). J lost 5 bases, V lost 5 bases, and 2 bases had no gene match. The CDR3 is 13 amino acids. The chain's CDR3 is CASSPQGTGELFF. The CDR3 coding sequence is TGTGCCAGTAGTCCACAGGGGACCGGGGAGCTGTTTTTT.

The V and J genes are TRBV9 and TRBJ2-2, with D unclear. The germline V gene has CDR1 SGDLS and CDR2 YYNGEE. The CDR3 contains 13 residues. V lost 0 bases and J lost 8, with 8 bases in between. CDR3 sequence reads: CASSVAPGGELFF. CDR3 in DNA: TGTGCCAGCAGCGTAGCCCCCGGGGGGGAGCTGTTTTTT.

The chain recombines TRBV18 with TRBJ2-3, with a weak D call TRBD1 (6 bases). The CDR3 is 19 residues long. Germline assignment: CDR1 KGHSH and CDR2 LQKENI. Trimming removed 3 bases from V and 4 bases from J, with 26 bases in between. Here the CDR3 reads CASSPGLAGTPPDPDTQYF. Written as DNA, the CDR3 is TGTGCCAGCTCACCTGGTCTCGCAGGGACACCACCGGATCCAGATACGCAGTATTTT.

This chain joins TRBV5-4 and TRBJ2-1; 10 positions match TRBD1. The CDR3 sequence is 16 residues long. Losses at the gene ends were 4 bases for V and 10 bases for J; bases not matched to a gene: 14. The germline V gene has CDR1 SGHNT and CDR2 YYREEE (reference sequence). The CDR3 region has the DNA TGTGCCAGCAGCCCGGGTAGTAGACAGGGGGCAAGGGAGCAGTTCTTC. Its translation: CASSPGSRQGAREQFF. Complete variable domain (other parts from reference TRBV5-4 and TRBJ2-1): ETGVTQSPTHLIKTRGQQVTLRCSSQSGHNTVSWYQQALGQGPQFIFQYYREEENGRGNFPPRFSGLQFPNYSSELNVNALELDDSALYLCASSPGSRQGAREQFFGPGTRLTVL.

The chain links TRBV6-5 to TRBJ1-2; 8 positions agree with TRBD1. This CDR3 is 13 amino acids long. V shed 10 bases and J 2 bases; nucleotides not matched to a gene: 6. Germline V lookup: CDR1 MNHEY, CDR2 SVGAGI. CDR3 in DNA: TGTGCCACCAGACAGGGGCCAAACTATGGCTACACCTTC. Translated, it gives CATRQGPNYGYTF.

The chain has TRBV6-5 and TRBJ1-2, with 9 bases that match TRBD1. After removal of 10 bases from V and 6 bases from J, the junction contained 9 bases not matched to a gene. The V gene's germline CDR1 is MNHEY and CDR2 SVGAGI. CDR3 length equals 13 residues. The CDR3 DNA is TGTGCCACCAACACAGGGGGCCGTGATGGCTACACCTTC. Translating gives CATNTGGRDGYTF.